This T cell receptor (beta chain) emerged from a study of cytomegalovirus exposure and HLA in healthy donors. Researchers ran the PCR with 60 Vbeta and 13 Jbeta primers. Sequenced by immunoSEQ multiplex PCR; TCRdb stores in-frame clones only, minus some. The data hold around 190,000 clones, with 79% observed a single time. This CDR3 has 16 residues. Between the trimmed V and J ends, which lost 1 base and 0 bases, there was a span of 12 bases. The V gene's germline CDR1 is MNHEY and CDR2 SMNVEV (reference sequence). Sequenced sample: PBMCs. The chain recombines TRBV27 with TRBJ1-1; tentative D call: TRBD1 (6 bases). This receptor was identified in a woman between 40 and 55 years old in good health and CMV-seronegative. CDR3 DNA sequence: TGTGCCAGCAGTTTATTAGGCAAGGGGGTGAACACTGAAGCTTTCTTT. The encoded protein is CASSLLGKGVNTEAFF.